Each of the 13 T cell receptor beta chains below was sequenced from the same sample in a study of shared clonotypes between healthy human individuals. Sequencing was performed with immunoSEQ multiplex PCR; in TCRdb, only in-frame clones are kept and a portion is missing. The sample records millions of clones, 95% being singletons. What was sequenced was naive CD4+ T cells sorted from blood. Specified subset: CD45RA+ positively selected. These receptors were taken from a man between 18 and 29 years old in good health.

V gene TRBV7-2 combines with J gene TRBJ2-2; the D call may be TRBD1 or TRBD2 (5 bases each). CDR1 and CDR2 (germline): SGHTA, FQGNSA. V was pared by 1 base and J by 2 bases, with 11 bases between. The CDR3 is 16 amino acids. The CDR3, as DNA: TGTGCCAGCAGCTTAGTGGCAGGGAGAAACACCGGGGAGCTGTTTTTT. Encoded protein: CASSLVAGRNTGELFF.

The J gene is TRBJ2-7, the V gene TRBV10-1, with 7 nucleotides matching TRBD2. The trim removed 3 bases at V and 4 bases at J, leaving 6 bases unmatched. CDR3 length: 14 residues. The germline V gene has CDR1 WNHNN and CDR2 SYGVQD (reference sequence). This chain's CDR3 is CASSEWASGYEQYF. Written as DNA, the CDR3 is TGCGCCAGCAGTGAATGGGCTAGCGGTTACGAGCAGTACTTC.

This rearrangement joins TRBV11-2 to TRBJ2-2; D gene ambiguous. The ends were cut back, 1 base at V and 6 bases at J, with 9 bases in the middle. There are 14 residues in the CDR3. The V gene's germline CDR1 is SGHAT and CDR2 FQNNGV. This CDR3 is CASSLATLAGELFF. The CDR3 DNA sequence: TGTGCCAGCAGCTTAGCGACATTAGCCGGGGAGCTGTTTTTT.

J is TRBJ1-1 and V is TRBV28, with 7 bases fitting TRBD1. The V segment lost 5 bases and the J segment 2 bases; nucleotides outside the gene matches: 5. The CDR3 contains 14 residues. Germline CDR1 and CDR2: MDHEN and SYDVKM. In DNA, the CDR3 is TGTGCCAGCAGTGAGGGGGCGCGAAACACTGAAGCTTTCTTT. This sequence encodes CASSEGARNTEAFF. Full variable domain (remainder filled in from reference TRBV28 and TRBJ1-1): DVKVTQSSRYLVKRTGEKVFLECVQDMDHENMFWYRQDPGLGLRLIYFSYDVKMKEKGDIPEGYSVSREKKERFSLILESASTNQTSMYLCASSEGARNTEAFFGQGTRLTVV.

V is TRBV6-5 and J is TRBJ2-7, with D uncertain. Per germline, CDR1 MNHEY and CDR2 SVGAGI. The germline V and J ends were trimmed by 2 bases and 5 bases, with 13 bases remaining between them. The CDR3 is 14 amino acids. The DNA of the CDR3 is TGTGCCAGCAGTTACCCAAGAGGACCGGACGAGCAGTACTTC. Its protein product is CASSYPRGPDEQYF.

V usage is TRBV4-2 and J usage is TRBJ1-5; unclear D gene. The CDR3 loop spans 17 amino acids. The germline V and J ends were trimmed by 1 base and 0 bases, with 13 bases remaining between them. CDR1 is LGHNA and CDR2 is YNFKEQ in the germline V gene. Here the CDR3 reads CASSQAWGTYSNQPQHF. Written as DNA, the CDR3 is TGTGCCAGCAGCCAAGCTTGGGGTACCTATAGCAATCAGCCCCAGCATTTT.

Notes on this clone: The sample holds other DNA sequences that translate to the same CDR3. The CDR3 sequence: CASRQEETQYF. CDR3 DNA: TGTGCCAGCAGGCAAGAAGAGACCCAGTACTTC. This sequence joins TRBV2 and TRBJ2-5, with unresolved D. Trimming stripped 6 bases from V and 3 bases from J, with 5 bases between. The V gene's germline CDR1 is SNHLY and CDR2 FYNNEI. CDR3 size: 11 residues.

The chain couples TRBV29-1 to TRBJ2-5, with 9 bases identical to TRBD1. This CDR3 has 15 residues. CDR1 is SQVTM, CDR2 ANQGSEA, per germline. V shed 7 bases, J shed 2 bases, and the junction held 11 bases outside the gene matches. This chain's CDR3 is CSDVPGTGIQETQYF. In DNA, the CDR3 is TGCAGCGATGTTCCCGGGACAGGGATACAAGAGACCCAGTACTTC.

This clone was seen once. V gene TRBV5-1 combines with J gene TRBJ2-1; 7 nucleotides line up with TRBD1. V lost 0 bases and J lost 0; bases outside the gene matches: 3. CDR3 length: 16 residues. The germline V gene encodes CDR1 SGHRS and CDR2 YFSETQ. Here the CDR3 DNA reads TGCGCCAGCAGCTTGGACGGGACAGTCTCCTACAATGAGCAGTTCTTC. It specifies CASSLDGTVSYNEQFF.

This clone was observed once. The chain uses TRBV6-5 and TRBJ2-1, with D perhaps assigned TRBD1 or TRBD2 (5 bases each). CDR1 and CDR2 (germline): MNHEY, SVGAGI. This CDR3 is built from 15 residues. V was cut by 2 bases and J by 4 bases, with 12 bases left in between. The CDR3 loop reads CASSYGTPGYNEQFF. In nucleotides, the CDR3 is TGTGCCAGCAGTTACGGGACCCCCGGGTACAATGAGCAGTTCTTC.

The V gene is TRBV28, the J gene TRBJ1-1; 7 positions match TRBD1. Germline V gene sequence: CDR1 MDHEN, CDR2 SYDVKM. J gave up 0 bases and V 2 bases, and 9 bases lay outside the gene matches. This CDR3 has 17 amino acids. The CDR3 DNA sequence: TGTGCCAGCAGTTTAGGCAGGGGAGGGGGCATGAACACTGAAGCTTTCTTT. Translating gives CASSLGRGGGMNTEAFF.

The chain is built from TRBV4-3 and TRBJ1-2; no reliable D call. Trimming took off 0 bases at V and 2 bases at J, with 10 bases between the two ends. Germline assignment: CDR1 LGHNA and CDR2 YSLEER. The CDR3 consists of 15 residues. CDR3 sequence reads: CASSQDLGRNYGYTF. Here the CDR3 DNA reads TGCGCCAGCAGCCAAGATCTAGGTAGAAACTATGGCTACACCTTC.

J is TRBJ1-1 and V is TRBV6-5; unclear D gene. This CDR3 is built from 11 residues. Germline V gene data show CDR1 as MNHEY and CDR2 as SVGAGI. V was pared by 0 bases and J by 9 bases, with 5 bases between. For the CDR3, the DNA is TGTGCCAGCAGTTACTCGGGTCAAGCTTTCTTT. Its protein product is CASSYSGQAFF.